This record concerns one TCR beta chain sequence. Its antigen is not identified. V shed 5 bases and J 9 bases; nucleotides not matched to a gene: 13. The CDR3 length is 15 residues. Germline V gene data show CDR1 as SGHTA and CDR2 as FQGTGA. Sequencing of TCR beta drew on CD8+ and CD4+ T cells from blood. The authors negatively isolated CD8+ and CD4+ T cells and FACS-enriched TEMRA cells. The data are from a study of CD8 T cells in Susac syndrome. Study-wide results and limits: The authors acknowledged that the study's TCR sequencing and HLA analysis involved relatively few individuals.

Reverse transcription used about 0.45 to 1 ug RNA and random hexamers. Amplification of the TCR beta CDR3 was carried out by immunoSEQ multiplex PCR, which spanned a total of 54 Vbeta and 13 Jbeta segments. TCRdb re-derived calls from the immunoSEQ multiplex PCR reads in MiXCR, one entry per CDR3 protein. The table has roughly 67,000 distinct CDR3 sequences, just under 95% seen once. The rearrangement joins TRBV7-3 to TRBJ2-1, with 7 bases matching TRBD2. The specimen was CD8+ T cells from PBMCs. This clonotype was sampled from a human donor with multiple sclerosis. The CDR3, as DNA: TGTGCCAGCAGCCCTAGGGACTACGATACTAGTGAGCAGTTCTTC. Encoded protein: CASSPRDYDTSEQFF.